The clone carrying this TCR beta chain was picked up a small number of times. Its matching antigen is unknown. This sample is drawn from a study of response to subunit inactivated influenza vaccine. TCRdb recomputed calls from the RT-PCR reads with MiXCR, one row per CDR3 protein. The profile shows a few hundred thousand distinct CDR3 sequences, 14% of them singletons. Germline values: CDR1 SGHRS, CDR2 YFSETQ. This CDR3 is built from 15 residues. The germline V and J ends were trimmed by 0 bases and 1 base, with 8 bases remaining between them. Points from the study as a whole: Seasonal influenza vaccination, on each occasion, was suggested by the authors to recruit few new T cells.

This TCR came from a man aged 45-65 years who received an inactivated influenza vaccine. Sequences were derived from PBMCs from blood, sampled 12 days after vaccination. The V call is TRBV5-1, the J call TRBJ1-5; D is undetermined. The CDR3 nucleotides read TGCGCCAGCAGCTTGGCAGGCTGGAGCAATCAGCCCCAGCATTTT. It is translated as CASSLAGWSNQPQHF.